This T cell receptor beta chain was found in a study of neurological immune-mediated disorders (dated by TCRdb to about 2019). Looking at the study overall: Using UMI-based sequencing, the study compared peripheral blood TCR-beta repertoires from patients with HTLV-I-associated myelopathy (HAM/TSP), patients with multiple sclerosis, and healthy controls. Longitudinal HAM/TSP and healthy donors were sampled at 3 time-points each (about 3-40 month intervals). The cohort comprised 68 subjects: about 15 HAM/TSP patients, 35 or so multiple sclerosis patients and approximately 20 healthy controls. Longitudinal samples, technical triplicates and paired sorted CD4+ and CD8+ T-cell subsets, alongside PBMC samples, were included among the approximately 110 TCR-beta libraries. Here is what the overall study found, with its caveats: The highest TCR clonal expansion was observed in HAM/TSP patients, whereas the lowest was observed in MS patients, even when compared with healthy controls. Across subjects, expanded clones never shared an identical CDR3 amino acid sequence, which suggests that the TCR-beta repertoires in every group were private.

The sample holds many counts of this clonotype. Its target antigen remains unknown. No per-base quality is available; no much larger clone lies one base away. cDNA was synthesized by template-switch 5'RACE using a primer carrying a 10-nucleotide random unique molecular identifier by which each TCR transcript was tagged. Over 180 million TCR-beta sequences, covering 15-18 subjects, were produced in each sequencing run. The RNeasy kit was used to extract total RNA. The KAPA Real-time Library Amplification kit was used to amplify TCR-beta VDJ regions with primers targeting the TCR constant region and the 5'RACE anchor. A first PCR added sample indexes and Illumina adaptors, and a second PCR then raised library yield. After Ampure bead purification, the TCR product of roughly 650 bp was size-selected on a 2% E-gel SizeSelection system. Library quality was checked on a Bioanalyzer, concentration was measured with Qubit, and libraries were quantified with the Kapa Library Quantification kit before pooling. Paired-end 2 x 150 bp sequencing of the libraries was performed on an Illumina HiSeq 2500. To increase sequence diversity, about 23-32% phiX was spiked into each library pool. As for the original processing: The quality-filtered reads were processed with the UMI-based MiGEC pipeline, whose error correction step removed more than 80% of the raw TCR sequences. VDJ genes were aligned to IMGT germline references, and clonotypes were defined by unique CDR3 amino acid sequence plus V-J genes. Clonal expansion, Shannon diversity, and CDR3 relatedness (CalcPairwiseDistances, ClusterSamples) were evaluated with VDJtools, and phylogenetic trees were built with CLCbio workbench. A clone was classed as expanded if it had 8 or more unique UMIs, a cutoff based on coefficient-of-variation modelling across technical triplicates. TCRdb passed the public sequencing reads through fastp at Q25 and MiXCR, retaining productive beta sequences. Every CDR3 protein is listed once, alongside the most common genes and DNA of its rows. These V and J calls originate from TCRdb's pipeline instead of the authors' own analysis. This sample has roughly 45,000 distinct CDR3 sequences in its table, and roughly 14% of those were observed once. 3.5% to 5.5% of the sample is in the top ten clones.

The junction shows trimming of 2 bases on V and 5 bases on J, plus 12 bases between the germline ends. For CDR1 and CDR2, the germline V gene lists MDHEN and SYDVKM. The cysteine opens and the phenylalanine closes a CDR3 of 14 amino acids. The kept DNA is CDR3 alone, 42 bases in frame from the first base. Taken with the paper, the label for time point translates to: longitudinal time-point 2. For the unsorted PBMC libraries, 2 million PBMCs were stored in RNAlater at -80 degrees C until RNA extraction and were used to generate the libraries. Peripheral blood underwent Ficoll-Hypaque density gradient centrifugation to isolate PBMCs, which were then cryopreserved in liquid nitrogen.

Material: PBMCs. The sequence derives from a male donor with HTLV-1-associated myelopathy (HAM/TSP). This receptor chain uses TRBV28 and TRBJ2-5; the D gene is possibly TRBD1 or TRBD2, with 6 bases matching each. The DNA is TGTGCCAGCAGTTTACCGGGGGCCGGGGAGACCCAGTACTTC. This yields the protein CASSLPGAGETQYF.